A single sample gave rise to the 28 T cell receptor beta chains below, sequenced in a study of spatial heterogeneity in lung cancer. TCRdb re-derived calls from the 5' RACE reads in MiXCR, one entry per CDR3 protein. The sample includes several thousand distinct CDR3 sequences, about 6% of them seen just once. The time point was: sample taken at primary tumor resection. Unsorted whole RNA from tumor, nontumor lung or frozen PBMC underwent sequencing. This specimen consisted of normal lung tissue next to the tumor, obtained at surgery. The source is a female donor with early-stage non-small cell lung cancer.

This clonotype was recorded at least ten times. This beta chain came through as a stray read in a library set up for alpha chains, and its size says little. The chain recombines TRBV2 with TRBJ2-5; weak D call: TRBD2 (6 bases). Germline V gene sequence: CDR1 SNHLY, CDR2 FYNNEI. The CDR3 consists of 13 residues. Trimming stripped 7 bases from V and 5 bases from J, with 14 bases between. CDR3 residues: CASKWDLGETQYF. DNA of the CDR3: TGTGCCAGCAAATGGGACTTGGGGGAGACCCAGTACTTC. Looking up the rest from reference TRBV2 and TRBJ2-5 gives the full variable domain: EPEVTQTPSHQVTQMGQEVILRCVPISNHLYFYWYRQILGQKVEFLVSFYNNEISEKSEIFDDQFSVERPDGSNFTLKIRSTKLEDSAMYFCASKWDLGETQYFGPGTRLLVL.

Concerning this clonotype itself: This beta chain is an off-target read within a library intended for alpha chains, so its frequency means little. CDR3 sequence reads: CASRPRGFGELFF. The CDR3 DNA reads TGTGCCAGCAGGCCCCGAGGGTTCGGGGAGCTGTTTTTT. The genes are TRBV6-4 and TRBJ2-2; D may be TRBD2 (5 bases). Trimming took 6 bases from V and 7 from J, leaving 12 bases between them. In germline, CDR1 is MRHNA, CDR2 SNTAGT. CDR3 size: 13 residues.

There are many counts of this clonotype. Being off target in a library aimed at alpha chains, this beta chain has a size of little meaning. This chain uses TRBV24-1 with TRBJ1-5, with TRBD1 as a possible D gene (5 bases). The CDR3 contains 13 residues. The germline V gene has CDR1 KGHDR and CDR2 SFDVKD. V gave up 2 bases and J gave up 7 bases, with 8 bases separating them. CDR3 DNA: TGTGCCACCAGTGATTGGCAGGGACAGCCCCAGCATTTT. Encoded protein: CATSDWQGQPQHF.

This clonotype appeared many times. This beta chain slipped into a library made for alpha chains as a stray read, so its size is not meaningful. V is TRBV28 and J is TRBJ2-7; the match to TRBD1 covers 7 bases. The CDR3 runs to 14 residues. J gave up 1 base and V 6 bases, and 6 bases lay outside the gene matches. CDR1 is MDHEN, CDR2 SYDVKM, per germline. CDR3 sequence (DNA): TGTGCCAGCAGCCAGGGGGTCCCTTCCTACGAGCAGTACTTC. Translating it yields CASSQGVPSYEQYF.

A note on this clonotype: Being off target in a library aimed at alpha chains, this beta chain has a size of little meaning. The V call is TRBV20-1, the J call TRBJ2-7; 10 bases are a match to TRBD2. This CDR3 comprises 14 residues. CDR1 and CDR2 from the germline V gene are DFQATT and SNEGSKA (reference sequence). V shed 1 base and J 0 bases; nucleotides not matched to a gene: 0. The chain's CDR3 is CSARGTSGSYEQYF. In DNA, the CDR3 is TGCAGTGCTAGAGGGACTAGCGGCTCCTACGAGCAGTACTTC.

This clonotype was detected ten times or more. Since the library was made to target alpha chains, this beta chain is a stray read and its abundance is not meaningful. This sequence joins TRBV20-1 and TRBJ2-5; 9 nucleotides agree with TRBD2. Per germline, CDR1 DFQATT and CDR2 SNEGSKA (reference sequence). The V gene end was trimmed by 3 bases and the J gene end by 1 base; junction bases not matched to a gene: 9. The CDR3 extends over 16 amino acids. This CDR3 reads CSASSPLAGSQETQYF. DNA for the CDR3: TGCAGTGCTAGCTCTCCTCTAGCGGGATCCCAAGAGACCCAGTACTTC.

This clonotype qualifies as medium-sized. Because the library targeted alpha chains, this beta chain is an off-target read whose size means little. The chain couples TRBV12-3 or TRBV12-4 to TRBJ1-5; possibly TRBD1 for D (5 bases). This CDR3 spans 12 amino acids. Trimming cost V 7 bases and J 3 bases, with 7 bases left between them. CDR3 sequence reads: CASTQDNQPQHF. CDR3 nucleotides: TGTGCCAGCACACAGGACAATCAGCCCCAGCATTTT.

Worth noting for this clonotype: Because the library targeted alpha chains, this beta chain is an off-target read whose size means little. This chain joins TRBV9 and TRBJ2-1; D possibly uses TRBD1 or TRBD2 (5 bases each). The CDR3 is 15 residues long. The germline V gene encodes CDR1 SGDLS and CDR2 YYNGEE. Trimming removed 6 bases from V and 0 bases from J, with 13 bases in between. CDR3 DNA: TGTGCCAGCACGCCGCCGAGGGGCTCCTACAATGAGCAGTTCTTC. It encodes CASTPPRGSYNEQFF.

In its sample, this clonotype was seen many times. Since the library was made to target alpha chains, this beta chain is a stray read and its abundance is not meaningful. The CDR3 region has the DNA TGCAGTGCTACGGACCAAAACACTGAAGCTTTCTTT. It specifies CSATDQNTEAFF. The chain combines TRBV20-1 with TRBJ1-1; D unclear. Germline V CDR1 and CDR2: DFQATT, SNEGSKA (reference sequence). The CDR3 contains 12 residues. V gave up 4 bases and J gave up 2 bases, with 8 bases separating them.

This clonotype was found many times. This beta chain appears as a stray read in a library generated for alpha chains; its size is not informative. The rearrangement joins TRBV5-1 to TRBJ2-2, with 9 bases lining up with TRBD1. The CDR3 has 13 amino acids. The V gene's germline CDR1 is SGHRS and CDR2 YFSETQ. V was clipped by 4 bases and J by 8 bases; unmatched bases: 3. CDR3 in amino acids: CASSRTGEGELFF. As DNA, the CDR3 is TGCGCCAGCAGCAGGACAGGGGAAGGGGAGCTGTTTTTT.

Ten or more counts support this clonotype. This beta chain is an unintended read in a library built for alpha chains; its size means little. The chain links TRBV3-1 to TRBJ2-4; 8 bases match TRBD1. The germline V gene has CDR1 LGHDT and CDR2 YNNKEL (reference sequence). The V gene end was trimmed by 6 bases and the J gene end by 0 bases; junction bases not matched to a gene: 7. The CDR3 runs 16 residues. The CDR3 is CASRDRGALAKNIQYF. CDR3 sequence (DNA): TGTGCCAGCAGAGACAGGGGAGCTCTAGCCAAAAACATTCAGTACTTC. Supplemented by reference TRBV3-1 and TRBJ2-4, the full variable domain reads DTAVSQTPKYLVTQMGNDKSIKCEQNLGHDTMYWYKQDSKKFLKIMFSYNNKELIINETVPNRFSPKSPDKAHLNLHINSLELGDSAVYFCASRDRGALAKNIQYFGAGTRLSVL.

By share of the sample, this clonotype is medium-sized (0.01 to 0.1%). The library was designed around alpha chains, so this beta chain is a stray read whose abundance carries little weight. The rearrangement uses TRBV6-2 or TRBV6-3 and TRBJ1-1; TRBD1 matches 8 bases. The ends lost 8 bases at V and 5 bases at J; junction bases unmatched: 1. CDR3 length equals 11 residues. CDR1 is MNHEY and CDR2 is SVGEGT in the germline V gene. The DNA for the CDR3 is TGTGCCAGCGGACAGGGAACTGAAGCTTTCTTT. Translated: CASGQGTEAFF.

In its sample, this clonotype ranks as medium-sized. Little can be read into the size of this beta chain, an off-target read in a library designed for alpha chains. This chain connects TRBV11-2 to TRBJ1-2; possible D gene TRBD1, 5 bases. The germline CDR1 and CDR2 sequences are SGHAT and FQNNGV. The length of the CDR3 is 12 residues. The V and J ends lost 5 bases and 8 bases respectively, with 12 bases between them. The CDR3 DNA follows: TGTGCCAGCAGCCCGGGGGACCGAGGCTACACCTTC. Its protein product is CASSPGDRGYTF.

The table lists this clonotype with many counts. This beta chain represents an off-target read in a library built for alpha chains; its size is of limited meaning. This sequence joins TRBV20-1 and TRBJ2-6; D unclear. The CDR3 has 15 amino acids. The ends were cut back, 0 bases at V and 1 base at J, with 7 bases in the middle. Germline CDR1 DFQATT, CDR2 SNEGSKA (reference sequence). CDR3 bases: TGCAGTGCTAGAGATCGGCGGTCTGGGGCCAACGTCCTGACTTTC. It is translated as CSARDRRSGANVLTF.

By share, this clonotype counts as medium-sized. This beta chain is a stray read from a library made for alpha chains; its abundance is not meaningful. This chain joins TRBV5-4 and TRBJ2-7; D possibly matches TRBD1 or TRBD2 (5 bases each). Germline CDR1 SGHNT, CDR2 YYREEE (reference sequence). The CDR3 has 15 residues. Trimming left V 4 bases short and J 6 bases short, with 20 bases between. The CDR3 spells CASSLYEGSSTEQYF. CDR3 DNA: TGTGCCAGCAGCCTTTATGAGGGGAGCTCAACCGAGCAGTACTTC. Full variable domain (rest looked up from reference TRBV5-4 and TRBJ2-7): ETGVTQSPTHLIKTRGQQVTLRCSSQSGHNTVSWYQQALGQGPQFIFQYYREEENGRGNFPPRFSGLQFPNYSSELNVNALELDDSALYLCASSLYEGSSTEQYFGPGTRLTVT.

For this clonotype: As an off-target read in a library built for alpha chains, this beta chain has a frequency of little significance. The V call is TRBV7-9, the J call TRBJ2-5; 8 positions match TRBD2. This CDR3 is 16 amino acids long. Trimming removed 5 bases from V and 4 bases from J; junction bases left unmatched: 12. Per the germline V gene, CDR1 is SEHNR and CDR2 is FQNEAQ (reference sequence). The CDR3 reads CASSPGWREARETQYF. CDR3 coding DNA: TGTGCCAGCAGCCCCGGCTGGCGGGAGGCCCGAGAGACCCAGTACTTC.

This clonotype was observed at least ten times. This beta chain slipped into a library made for alpha chains as a stray read, so its size is not meaningful. This chain connects TRBV2 to TRBJ2-1; 10 nucleotides agree with TRBD2. Germline lookup yields CDR1 SNHLY and CDR2 FYNNEI. The CDR3 spans 14 residues. J was trimmed by 0 bases and V by 7 bases; bases with no gene match: 0. CDR3 sequence: CASTSGSSYNEQFF. The CDR3 region has the DNA TGTGCCAGCACTAGCGGGAGCTCCTACAATGAGCAGTTCTTC. Drawing the rest from reference TRBV2 and TRBJ2-1, the complete variable domain is EPEVTQTPSHQVTQMGQEVILRCVPISNHLYFYWYRQILGQKVEFLVSFYNNEISEKSEIFDDQFSVERPDGSNFTLKIRSTKLEDSAMYFCASTSGSSYNEQFFGPGTRLTVL.

This clonotype has at least ten counts. With the library built for alpha chains, this beta chain is off target and its frequency is not meaningful. The chain carries TRBV4-2 and TRBJ2-7, with unresolved D. V was trimmed by 0 bases and J by 4 bases, leaving 10 bases between them. Germline V gives CDR1 LGHNA, CDR2 YNFKEQ. The CDR3 extends over 14 amino acids. Here the CDR3 reads CASSQDQIAYEQYF. For the CDR3, the DNA is TGTGCCAGCAGCCAAGATCAGATCGCTTACGAGCAGTACTTC.

This clonotype is classed as medium-sized (0.01 to 0.1%). This beta chain is an unintended read in a library built for alpha chains; its size means little. The chain links TRBV20-1 to TRBJ2-1, with D perhaps matching TRBD2 (6 bases). This CDR3 region has 13 residues. Per germline, CDR1 DFQATT and CDR2 SNEGSKA (reference sequence). V lost 4 bases and J lost 7, with 14 bases in between. The CDR3 DNA is TGCAGTGCTACTAGACTAGTTCGGAATGAGCAGTTCTTC. Its protein product is CSATRLVRNEQFF.

This clonotype was seen at least ten times. The library was designed around alpha chains, so this beta chain is a stray read whose abundance carries little weight. This chain uses TRBV7-9 with TRBJ2-1; 13 bases map to TRBD2. CDR1 and CDR2 (germline): SEHNR, FQNEAQ (reference sequence). This CDR3 is built from 15 residues. The V gene end was trimmed by 6 bases and the J gene end by 5 bases; junction bases not matched to a gene: 4. The CDR3: CASSSGTSGDNEQFF. The DNA of the CDR3 is TGTGCCAGCAGTTCCGGGACTAGCGGGGACAATGAGCAGTTCTTC.

This clonotype has at least ten counts. The library was prepared for alpha chains; this beta chain is a stray read, so its frequency means little. The chain joins TRBV5-4 to TRBJ1-2, with D uncertain. In germline, CDR1 is SGHNT, CDR2 YYREEE (reference sequence). The V gene lost 3 bases and the J gene lost 6 bases, with 15 bases spanning the gap. This CDR3 spans 14 amino acids. The CDR3 nucleotides are TGTGCCAGCAGCTCGGGCGTTAGGGAGGATGGCTACACCTTC. This translates into CASSSGVREDGYTF.

This clonotype was seen ten or more times. A library prepared for alpha chains yielded this beta chain as an off-target read; its size is of little meaning. This chain uses TRBV15 with TRBJ2-3; possibly TRBD1 for D (6 bases). The CDR3 is 15 residues long. CDR1 is LNHNV and CDR2 is YYDKDF in the germline V gene (reference sequence). Trimming left V 2 bases short and J 7 bases short, with 16 bases between. The CDR3 sequence is CATSRPPNRVNTQYF. CDR3 nucleotides: TGTGCCACCAGCAGACCGCCGAACAGGGTGAATACGCAGTATTTT.

This clonotype was seen many times. The library was built for alpha chains, so this beta chain is an off-target read and its size means little. The chain is built from TRBV20-1 and TRBJ1-1, with TRBD1 matching over 7 bases. This CDR3 has 11 residues. Trimming at V came to 1 base and at J to 10 bases, leaving 3 bases not matched to a gene. The germline CDR1 and CDR2 sequences are DFQATT and SNEGSKA (reference sequence). The CDR3 coding sequence is TGCAGTGCTAGAGTCGACAGGGTAGCTTTCTTT. It codes for CSARVDRVAFF.

Worth noting for this clonotype: As an off-target read in a library built for alpha chains, this beta chain has a frequency of little significance. The chain links TRBV4-1 to TRBJ2-2, with 12 bases that match TRBD2. Trimming removed 4 bases from V and 6 bases from J; junction bases left unmatched: 15. The CDR3 spans 19 residues. CDR1 MGHRA and CDR2 YSYEKL come from the germline V gene. The CDR3: CASSLEASGRAISAGELFF. The CDR3 nucleotides are TGCGCCAGCAGCCTAGAGGCTAGCGGGAGGGCCATATCGGCCGGGGAGCTGTTTTTT.

This clonotype is termed large. This beta chain came through as a stray read in a library set up for alpha chains, and its size says little. The J gene is TRBJ2-7, the V gene TRBV13, with D possibly being TRBD2 (6 bases). Trimming stripped 6 bases from V and 7 bases from J, with 13 bases between. CDR3 length: 12 amino acids. Germline CDR1 PRHDT, CDR2 FYEKMQ (reference sequence). CDR3 sequence reads: CASSFSRGEQYF. The CDR3 bases are TGTGCCAGCAGTTTCTCCCGGGGGGAGCAGTACTTC.

About this clonotype: Within a library made for alpha chains, this beta chain is off target, and its count is uninformative. The gene calls are TRBV4-1 and TRBJ2-1, with D possibly being TRBD1 (6 bases). Trimming removed 4 bases at V and 0 bases at J, with 13 bases between. Germline CDR1 reads MGHRA; CDR2 reads YSYEKL. This CDR3 comprises 16 residues. CDR3 loop: CASSLDRQSSYNEQFF. In DNA, the CDR3 is TGCGCCAGCAGCCTCGACAGGCAGAGCTCCTACAATGAGCAGTTCTTC.

About this clonotype itself: For a library built for alpha chains, this beta chain is a stray read; little rests on its size. This rearrangement joins TRBV27 to TRBJ1-6; weak D call: TRBD1 (6 bases). The CDR3 has 15 residues. Germline V gene sequence: CDR1 MNHEY, CDR2 SMNVEV (reference sequence). V lost 0 bases, J lost 6 bases, and 9 bases lay in between. The CDR3 here is CASSLSGTFNSPLHF. CDR3 nucleotides: TGTGCCAGCAGTTTATCCGGGACATTTAATTCACCCCTCCACTTT.

There are many counts of this clonotype. This beta chain represents an off-target read in a library built for alpha chains; its size is of limited meaning. The V call is TRBV16, the J call TRBJ1-1; 7 nucleotides agree with TRBD1. Germline trimming cut 4 bases from V and 4 bases from J; bases unmatched to any gene: 6. CDR3 length: 14 amino acids. Germline CDR1 reads KGHSY; CDR2 reads FQNENV. In DNA, the CDR3 is TGTGCCAGCAGCCTTAAGACAGGGAGCACTGAAGCTTTCTTT. Encoded protein: CASSLKTGSTEAFF.